These 5 T cell receptor beta chains were sequenced from one sample in a study of monozygotic twins with inflammatory bowel disease. Reprocessing the 5' RACE reads, TCRdb reports a single entry for every CDR3 protein and omits DNA. The listing contains approximately 330,000 distinct CDR3 sequences. Material: blood. The receptors come from a human donor with ulcerative colitis or Crohn's disease, or a healthy co-twin of an affected twin (not recorded which).

The chain combines TRBV3-1 with TRBJ2-7; TCRdb gives TRBD2 as the D gene, but with no DNA this cannot be confirmed. CDR1 and CDR2 (germline): LGHDT, YNNKEL (reference sequence). The CDR3 has 14 residues. CDR3: CASSQGPKGHEQYF.

The chain is built from TRBV20-1 and TRBJ1-3; the D call from TCRdb, TRBD1, cannot be confirmed without DNA. The CDR3 is made up of 16 amino acids. Germline V gene sequence: CDR1 DFQATT, CDR2 SNEGSKA (reference sequence). The CDR3: CSASSARGFSGNTIYF.

The gene calls are TRBV19 and TRBJ2-2; absent DNA, TCRdb's TRBD1 call cannot be checked. The CDR3 runs to 15 residues. The germline V gene has CDR1 LNHDA and CDR2 SQIVND (reference sequence). CDR3 region: CASRPGQANTGELFF.

The chain uses TRBV7-8 and TRBJ2-1. CDR3 size: 15 residues. Germline V gene lookup returns CDR1 SGHVS and CDR2 FQNEAQ. CDR3 amino acids: CASSLGPKQGNEQFF.

The genes are TRBV5-1 and TRBJ2-7; TCRdb proposes TRBD1, but this gene call is untestable without DNA. Germline loops: CDR1 SGHRS, CDR2 YFSETQ. The CDR3 consists of 16 residues. The CDR3 region is CASSLETGDRGYEQYF.